Listed below are T cell receptor beta chains from one sample, sequenced in a study of identical twins. TCRdb re-called the 5' RACE reads through MiXCR, storing one row per CDR3 protein. The table records 700,000 or so distinct CDR3 sequences, about 20% of them present only once. This same sample was also taken into another study, of T cells expressing NK-cell markers.

Sample: PBMCs. The receptors shown here come from a woman aged 18-29 years in good health. Both conserved end residues are part of each CDR3. D genes are given only for firm matches. Only some rows state a clone size, as once, few, many or a class for expanded clones.

d_gene	v_gene	len	j_gene	abundance	CDR3aa	CDR3nt
-	TRBV5-5	14	TRBJ1-1	many	CASSLRFWGTEAFF	TGTGCCAGCAGCTTGAGATTCTGGGGAACTGAAGCTTTCTTT
TRBD1	TRBV5-5	16	TRBJ2-3	few	CASSLTYRGSTDTQYF	TGTGCCAGCAGCCTCACCTACAGGGGAAGCACAGATACGCAGTATTTT
TRBD2	TRBV20-1	15	TRBJ2-1	-	CSADKSGRISHEQFF	TGCAGTGCGGATAAGAGCGGGAGGATAAGTCATGAGCAGTTCTTC
-	TRBV9	13	TRBJ1-4	-	CASSVREREKLFF	TGTGCCAGCAGCGTCAGGGAACGGGAAAAACTGTTTTTT
TRBD2	TRBV5-6	14	TRBJ2-1	-	CASSLERGAFEQFF	TGTGCCAGCAGCTTGGAGCGGGGGGCGTTTGAGCAGTTCTTC
TRBD2	TRBV29-1	14	TRBJ2-7	-	CSVGVAGGPWEQYF	TGCAGCGTCGGCGTAGCGGGGGGGCCATGGGAGCAGTACTTC
-	TRBV6-2/TRBV6-3	14	TRBJ2-3	-	CASAPRFPTDTQYF	TGTGCCAGCGCGCCGAGGTTTCCGACAGATACGCAGTATTTT
-	TRBV20-1	12	TRBJ1-1	few	CSARDWEQEAFF	TGCAGTGCTAGAGATTGGGAACAGGAAGCTTTCTTT
TRBD1	TRBV15	13	TRBJ1-2	few	CATSRDRAYGYTF	TGTGCCACCAGCAGGGACAGGGCCTATGGCTACACCTTC
-	TRBV7-9	16	TRBJ2-1	many	CASQGGGWRTYNEQFF	TGTGCCAGCCAAGGGGGGGGTTGGAGGACGTACAATGAGCAGTTCTTC
-	TRBV7-9	14	TRBJ2-7	few	CASSLGLPPHEQYF	TGTGCCAGCAGCCTGGGACTCCCCCCGCACGAGCAGTACTTC
TRBD2	TRBV29-1	12	TRBJ2-3	many	CSVAGGTDTQYF	TGCAGCGTGGCGGGGGGCACAGATACGCAGTATTTT
-	TRBV15	17	TRBJ2-5	-	CATSREGSSVYQETQYF	TGTGCCACCAGCAGAGAGGGTTCCTCTGTTTACCAAGAGACCCAGTACTTC
-	TRBV10-2	15	TRBJ1-5	many	CASSGQRHSNQPQHF	TGCGCCAGCAGTGGACAGCGCCATAGCAATCAGCCCCAGCATTTT
-	TRBV20-1	14	TRBJ2-5	many	CSAIPGTDQETQYF	TGCAGTGCGATACCGGGGACGGACCAAGAGACCCAGTACTTC
TRBD2	TRBV5-6	18	TRBJ2-5	many	CASSLEVVAGGAAETQYF	TGTGCCAGCAGCCTGGAGGTTGTAGCGGGGGGAGCGGCGGAGACCCAGTACTTC